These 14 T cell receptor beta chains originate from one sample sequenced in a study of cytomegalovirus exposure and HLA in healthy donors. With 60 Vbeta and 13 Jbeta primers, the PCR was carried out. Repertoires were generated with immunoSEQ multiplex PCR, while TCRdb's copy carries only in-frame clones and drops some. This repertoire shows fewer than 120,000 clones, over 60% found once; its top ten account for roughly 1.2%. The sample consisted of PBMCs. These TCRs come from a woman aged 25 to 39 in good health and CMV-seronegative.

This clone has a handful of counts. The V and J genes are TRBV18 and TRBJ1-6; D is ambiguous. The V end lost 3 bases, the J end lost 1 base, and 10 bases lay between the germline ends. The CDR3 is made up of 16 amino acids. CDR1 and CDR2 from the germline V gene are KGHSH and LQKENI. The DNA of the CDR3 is TGTGCCAGCTCACCCATGCTCAGGTCCTATAATTCACCCCTCCACTTT. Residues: CASSPMLRSYNSPLHF.

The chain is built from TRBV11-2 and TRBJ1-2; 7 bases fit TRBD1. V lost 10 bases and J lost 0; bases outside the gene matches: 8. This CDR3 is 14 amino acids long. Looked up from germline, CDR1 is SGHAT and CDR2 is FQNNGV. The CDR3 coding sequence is TGTGCCACGCATCCGGGACAGACTAACTATGGCTACACCTTC. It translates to CATHPGQTNYGYTF.

The CDR3 sequence is CASSETGVDTEAFF. For the CDR3, the DNA is TGTGCCAGCAGCGAGACAGGGGTAGATACTGAAGCTTTCTTT. The J gene is TRBJ1-1, the V gene TRBV9; TRBD1 agrees at 8 bases. The germline V gene has CDR1 SGDLS and CDR2 YYNGEE. CDR3 size: 14 residues. With 3 bases clipped from V and 5 bases from J, the junction kept 6 bases outside the gene matches.

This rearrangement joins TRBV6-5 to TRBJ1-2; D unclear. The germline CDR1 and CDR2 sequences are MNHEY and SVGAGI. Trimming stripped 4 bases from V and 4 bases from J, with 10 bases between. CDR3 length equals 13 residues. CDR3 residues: CASSSESRYGYTF. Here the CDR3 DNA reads TGTGCCAGCAGTTCCGAGTCGCGCTATGGCTACACCTTC.

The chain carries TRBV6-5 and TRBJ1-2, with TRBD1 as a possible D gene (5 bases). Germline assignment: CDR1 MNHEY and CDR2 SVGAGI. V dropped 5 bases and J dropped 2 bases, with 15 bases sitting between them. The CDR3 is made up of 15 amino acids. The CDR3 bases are TGTGCCAGCAGTCCCAACCCAGGGCCCAACTATGGCTACACCTTC. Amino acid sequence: CASSPNPGPNYGYTF.

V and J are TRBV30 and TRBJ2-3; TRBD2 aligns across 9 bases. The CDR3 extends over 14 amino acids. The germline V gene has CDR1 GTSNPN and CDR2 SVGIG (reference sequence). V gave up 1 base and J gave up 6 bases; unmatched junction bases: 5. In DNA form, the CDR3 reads TGTGCCTGGAGTGGCGGGGGGGCCATGGATACGCAGTATTTT. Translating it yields CAWSGGGAMDTQYF. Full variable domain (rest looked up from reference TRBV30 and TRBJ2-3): SQTIHQWPATLVQPVGSPLSLECTVEGTSNPNLYWYRQAAGRGLQLLFYSVGIGQISSEVPQNLSASRPQDRQFILSSKKLLLSDSGFYLCAWSGGGAMDTQYFGPGTRLTVL.

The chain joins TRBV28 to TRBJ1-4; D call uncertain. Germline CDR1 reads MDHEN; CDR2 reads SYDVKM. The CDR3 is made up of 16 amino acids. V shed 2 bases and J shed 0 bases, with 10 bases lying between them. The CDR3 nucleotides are TGTGCCAGCAGTTTACGGACGGGAGCAACTAATGAAAAACTGTTTTTT. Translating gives CASSLRTGATNEKLFF.

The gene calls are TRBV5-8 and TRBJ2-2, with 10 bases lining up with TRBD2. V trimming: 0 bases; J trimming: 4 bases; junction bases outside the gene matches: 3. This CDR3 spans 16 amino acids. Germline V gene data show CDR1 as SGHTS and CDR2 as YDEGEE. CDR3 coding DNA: TGTGCCAGCAGCTTGGCGAGCGGGGGGGCCACCGGGGAGCTGTTTTTT. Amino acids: CASSLASGGATGELFF.

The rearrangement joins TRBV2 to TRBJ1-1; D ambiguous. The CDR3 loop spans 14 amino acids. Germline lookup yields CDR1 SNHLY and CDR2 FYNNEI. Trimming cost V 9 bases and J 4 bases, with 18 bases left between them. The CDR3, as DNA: TGTGCCAGTTTGGGCCACGATTTAGGCACTGAAGCTTTCTTT. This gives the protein CASLGHDLGTEAFF. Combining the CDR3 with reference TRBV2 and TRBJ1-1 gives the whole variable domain EPEVTQTPSHQVTQMGQEVILRCVPISNHLYFYWYRQILGQKVEFLVSFYNNEISEKSEIFDDQFSVERPDGSNFTLKIRSTKLEDSAMYFCASLGHDLGTEAFFGQGTRLTVV.

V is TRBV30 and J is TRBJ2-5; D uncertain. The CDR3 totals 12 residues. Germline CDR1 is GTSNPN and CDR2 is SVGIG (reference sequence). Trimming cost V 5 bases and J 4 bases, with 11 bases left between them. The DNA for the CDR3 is TGTGCCTGGGCCCCCCTCGGAGAGACCCAGTACTTC. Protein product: CAWAPLGETQYF.

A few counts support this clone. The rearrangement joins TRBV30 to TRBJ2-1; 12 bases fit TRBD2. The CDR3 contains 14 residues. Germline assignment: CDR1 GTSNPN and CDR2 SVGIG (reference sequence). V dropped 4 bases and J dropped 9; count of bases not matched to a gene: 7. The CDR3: CAWTTSGSLFEQFF. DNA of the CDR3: TGTGCCTGGACGACTAGCGGGAGTTTATTTGAGCAGTTCTTC. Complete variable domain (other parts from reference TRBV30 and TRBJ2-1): SQTIHQWPATLVQPVGSPLSLECTVEGTSNPNLYWYRQAAGRGLQLLFYSVGIGQISSEVPQNLSASRPQDRQFILSSKKLLLSDSGFYLCAWTTSGSLFEQFFGPGTRLTVL.

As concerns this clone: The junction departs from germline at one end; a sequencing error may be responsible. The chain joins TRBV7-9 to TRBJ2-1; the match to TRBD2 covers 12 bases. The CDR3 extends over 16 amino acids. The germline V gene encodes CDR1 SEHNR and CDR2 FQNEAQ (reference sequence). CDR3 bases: TGTGCCAGCAGCCTAGCGGGAGGGCCAGGGTCCAATGAGCAGTTCTTC. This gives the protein CASSLAGGPGSNEQFF.

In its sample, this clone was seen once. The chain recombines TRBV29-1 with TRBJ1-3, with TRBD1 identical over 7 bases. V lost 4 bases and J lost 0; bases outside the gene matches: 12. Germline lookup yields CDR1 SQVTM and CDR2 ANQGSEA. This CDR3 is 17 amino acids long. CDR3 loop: CSVVPLTGICSGNTIYF. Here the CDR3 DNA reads TGCAGCGTTGTTCCCCTGACAGGGATCTGCTCTGGAAACACCATATATTTT.

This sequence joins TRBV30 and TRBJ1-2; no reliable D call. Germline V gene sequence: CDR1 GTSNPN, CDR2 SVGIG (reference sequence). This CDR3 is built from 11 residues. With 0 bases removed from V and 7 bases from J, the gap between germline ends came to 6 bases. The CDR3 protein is CAWSVLRGYTF. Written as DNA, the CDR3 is TGTGCCTGGAGTGTACTACGTGGCTACACCTTC.